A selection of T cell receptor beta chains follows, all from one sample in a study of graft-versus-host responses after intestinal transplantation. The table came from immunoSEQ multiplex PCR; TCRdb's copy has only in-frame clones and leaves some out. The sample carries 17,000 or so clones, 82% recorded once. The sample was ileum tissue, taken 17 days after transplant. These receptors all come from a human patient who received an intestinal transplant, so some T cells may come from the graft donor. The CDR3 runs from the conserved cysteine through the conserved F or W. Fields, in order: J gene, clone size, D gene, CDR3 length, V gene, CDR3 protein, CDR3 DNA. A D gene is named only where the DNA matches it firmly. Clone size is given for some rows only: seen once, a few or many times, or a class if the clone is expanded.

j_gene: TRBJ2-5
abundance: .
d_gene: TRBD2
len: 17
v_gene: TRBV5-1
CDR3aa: CASSLGLAGGTPETQYF
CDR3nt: TGCGCCAGCAGCTTGGGACTAGCGGGAGGCACCCCGGAGACCCAGTACTTC

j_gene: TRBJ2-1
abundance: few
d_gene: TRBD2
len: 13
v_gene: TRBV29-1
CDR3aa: CSGAGLAVNEQFF
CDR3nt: TGCAGCGGGGCGGGACTAGCGGTTAATGAGCAGTTCTTC

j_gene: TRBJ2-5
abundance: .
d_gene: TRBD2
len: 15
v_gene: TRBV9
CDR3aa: CASSSGLAGAETQYF
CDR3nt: TGTGCCAGCAGCTCGGGACTAGCGGGAGCGGAGACCCAGTACTTC

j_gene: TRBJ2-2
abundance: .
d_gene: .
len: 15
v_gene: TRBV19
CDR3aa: CASRRRTPVSGELFF
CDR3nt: TGTGCCAGTAGGCGACGGACACCCGTCTCCGGGGAGCTGTTTTTT

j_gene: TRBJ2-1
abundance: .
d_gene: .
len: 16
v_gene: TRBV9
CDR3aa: CASSQVHWSSYNEQFF
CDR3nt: TGTGCCAGCAGCCAAGTCCATTGGAGCTCCTACAATGAGCAGTTCTTC

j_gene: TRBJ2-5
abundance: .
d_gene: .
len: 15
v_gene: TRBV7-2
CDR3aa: CASSLGPAGQETQYF
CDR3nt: TGTGCCAGCAGCTTAGGTCCCGCAGGCCAAGAGACCCAGTACTTC

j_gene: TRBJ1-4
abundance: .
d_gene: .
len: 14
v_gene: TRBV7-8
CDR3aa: CASSSRENNEKLFF
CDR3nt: TGTGCCAGCAGCTCGAGGGAGAATAATGAAAAACTGTTTTTT

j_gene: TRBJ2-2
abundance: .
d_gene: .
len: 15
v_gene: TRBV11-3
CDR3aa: CASSPGRGMIGELFF
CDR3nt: TGTGCCAGCAGCCCGGGACGGGGGATGATCGGGGAGCTGTTTTTT

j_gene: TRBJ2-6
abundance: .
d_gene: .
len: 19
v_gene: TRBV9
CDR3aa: CASSVQSSLMGSGANVLTF
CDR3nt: TGTGCCAGCAGCGTACAATCCTCGTTAATGGGCTCTGGGGCCAACGTCCTGACTTTC

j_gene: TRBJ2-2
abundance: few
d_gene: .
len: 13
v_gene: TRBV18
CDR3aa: CASSGRDTGELFF
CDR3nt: TGTGCCAGCTCCGGAAGGGACACCGGGGAGCTGTTTTTT

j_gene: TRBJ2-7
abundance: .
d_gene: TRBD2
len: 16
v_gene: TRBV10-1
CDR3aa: CASSRFGTSVPGEQYF
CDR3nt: TGCGCCAGCAGCCGCTTTGGGACTAGCGTCCCGGGCGAGCAGTACTTC

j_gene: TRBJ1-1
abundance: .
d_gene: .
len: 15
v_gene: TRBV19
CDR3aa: CASSENTVGNTEAFF
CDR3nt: TGTGCCAGTAGCGAGAATACAGTAGGTAACACTGAAGCTTTCTTT

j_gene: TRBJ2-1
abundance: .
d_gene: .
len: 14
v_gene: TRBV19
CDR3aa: CASSTGSSYNEQFF
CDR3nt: TGTGCCAGTAGTACCGGGAGCTCCTACAATGAGCAGTTCTTC

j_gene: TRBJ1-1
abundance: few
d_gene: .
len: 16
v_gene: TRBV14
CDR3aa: CASSQARVIANTEAFF
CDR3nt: TGTGCCAGCAGCCAAGCAAGGGTGATTGCGAACACTGAAGCTTTCTTT

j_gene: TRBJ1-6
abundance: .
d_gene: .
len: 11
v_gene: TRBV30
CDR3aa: CAWSVGQPLHF
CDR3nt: TGTGCCTGGAGTGTGGGGCAGCCCCTCCACTTT

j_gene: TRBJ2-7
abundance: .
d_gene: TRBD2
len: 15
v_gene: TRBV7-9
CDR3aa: CASSLGSGRGYEQYF
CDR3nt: TGTGCCAGCAGCTTAGGTAGCGGGAGAGGATACGAGCAGTACTTC

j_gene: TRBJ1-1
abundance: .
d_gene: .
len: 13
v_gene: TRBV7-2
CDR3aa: CASSTGQNTEAFF
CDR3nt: TGTGCCAGCAGCACGGGACAGAACACTGAAGCTTTCTTT

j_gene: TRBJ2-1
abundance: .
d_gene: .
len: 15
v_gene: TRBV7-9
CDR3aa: CASSLAGTGPIGQFF
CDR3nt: TGTGCCAGCAGCTTAGCCGGGACTGGCCCAATTGGGCAGTTCTTC

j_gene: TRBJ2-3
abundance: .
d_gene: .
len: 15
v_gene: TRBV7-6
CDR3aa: CASSPESRGSDTQYF
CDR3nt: TGTGCCAGCAGCCCTGAAAGCAGGGGATCAGATACGCAGTATTTT

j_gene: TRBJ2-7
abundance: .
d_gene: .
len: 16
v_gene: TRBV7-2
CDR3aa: CASSFSTGTPYYEQYF
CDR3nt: TGTGCCAGCAGCTTTTCCACCGGGACACCCTACTACGAGCAGTACTTC

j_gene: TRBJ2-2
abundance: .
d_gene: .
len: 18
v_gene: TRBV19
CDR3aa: CASTPITWTVGNTGELFF
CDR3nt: TGTGCCAGCACTCCCATCACCTGGACAGTCGGAAACACCGGGGAGCTGTTTTTT

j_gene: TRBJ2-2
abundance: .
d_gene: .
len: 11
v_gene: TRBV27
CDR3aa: CASTNTGELFF
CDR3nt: TGTGCCAGCACAAACACCGGGGAGCTGTTTTTT

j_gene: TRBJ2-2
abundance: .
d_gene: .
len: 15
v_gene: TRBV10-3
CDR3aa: CAIPLTSENTGELFF
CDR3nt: TGTGCCATCCCCCTTACTTCGGAGAACACCGGGGAGCTGTTTTTT

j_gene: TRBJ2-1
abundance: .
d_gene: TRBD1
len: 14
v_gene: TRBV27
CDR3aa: CASSTQGAQNEQFF
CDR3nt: TGTGCCAGCAGTACACAGGGGGCGCAGAATGAGCAGTTCTTC

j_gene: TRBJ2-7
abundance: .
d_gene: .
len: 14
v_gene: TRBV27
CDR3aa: CASSLNPAFYEQYF
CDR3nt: TGTGCCAGCAGTTTAAACCCCGCCTTTTACGAGCAGTACTTC

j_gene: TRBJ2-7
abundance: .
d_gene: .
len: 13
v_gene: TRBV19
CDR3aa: CASSMVPFYEQYF
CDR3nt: TGTGCCAGTAGTATGGTCCCCTTCTACGAGCAGTACTTC

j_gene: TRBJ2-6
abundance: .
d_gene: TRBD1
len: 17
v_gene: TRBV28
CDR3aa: CASSKQGALSGANVLTF
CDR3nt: TGTGCCAGCAGTAAACAGGGGGCCCTCTCTGGGGCCAACGTCCTGACTTTC

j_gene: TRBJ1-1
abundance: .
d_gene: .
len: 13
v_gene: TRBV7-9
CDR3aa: CASSLEARTEAFF
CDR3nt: TGTGCCAGCAGCTTAGAGGCAAGGACTGAAGCTTTCTTT

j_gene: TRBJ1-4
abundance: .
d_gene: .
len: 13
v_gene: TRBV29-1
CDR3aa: CSVTGGTNEKLFF
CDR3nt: TGCAGCGTTACCGGGGGCACTAATGAAAAACTGTTTTTT

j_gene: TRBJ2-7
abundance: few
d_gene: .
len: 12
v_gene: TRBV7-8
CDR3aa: CASSPSSYEQYF
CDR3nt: TGTGCCAGCAGCCCCAGCTCCTACGAGCAGTACTTC

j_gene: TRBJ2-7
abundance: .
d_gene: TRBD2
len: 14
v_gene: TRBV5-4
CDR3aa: CASSPGLAFYEQYF
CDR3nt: TGTGCCAGCAGCCCGGGACTAGCGTTTTACGAGCAGTACTTC

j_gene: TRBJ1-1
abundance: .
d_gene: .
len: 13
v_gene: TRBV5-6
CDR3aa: CASSSTGHTEAFF
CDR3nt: TGTGCCAGCAGCTCAACAGGGCACACTGAAGCTTTCTTT